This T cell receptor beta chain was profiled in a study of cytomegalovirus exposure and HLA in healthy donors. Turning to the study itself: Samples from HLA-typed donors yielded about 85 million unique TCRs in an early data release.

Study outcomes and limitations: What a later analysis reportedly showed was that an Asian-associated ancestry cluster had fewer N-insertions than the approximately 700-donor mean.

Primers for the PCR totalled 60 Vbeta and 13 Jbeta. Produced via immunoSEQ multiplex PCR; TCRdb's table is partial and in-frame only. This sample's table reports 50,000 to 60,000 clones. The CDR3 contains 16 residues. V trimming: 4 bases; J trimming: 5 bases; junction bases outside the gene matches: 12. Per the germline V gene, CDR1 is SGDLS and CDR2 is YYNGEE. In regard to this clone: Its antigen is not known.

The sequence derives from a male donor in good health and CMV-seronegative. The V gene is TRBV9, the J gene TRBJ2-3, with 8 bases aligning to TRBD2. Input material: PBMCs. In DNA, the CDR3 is TGTGCCAGCAGCTCTGCACTAGCGGAGGAAGGAGATACGCAGTATTTT. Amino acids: CASSSALAEEGDTQYF.